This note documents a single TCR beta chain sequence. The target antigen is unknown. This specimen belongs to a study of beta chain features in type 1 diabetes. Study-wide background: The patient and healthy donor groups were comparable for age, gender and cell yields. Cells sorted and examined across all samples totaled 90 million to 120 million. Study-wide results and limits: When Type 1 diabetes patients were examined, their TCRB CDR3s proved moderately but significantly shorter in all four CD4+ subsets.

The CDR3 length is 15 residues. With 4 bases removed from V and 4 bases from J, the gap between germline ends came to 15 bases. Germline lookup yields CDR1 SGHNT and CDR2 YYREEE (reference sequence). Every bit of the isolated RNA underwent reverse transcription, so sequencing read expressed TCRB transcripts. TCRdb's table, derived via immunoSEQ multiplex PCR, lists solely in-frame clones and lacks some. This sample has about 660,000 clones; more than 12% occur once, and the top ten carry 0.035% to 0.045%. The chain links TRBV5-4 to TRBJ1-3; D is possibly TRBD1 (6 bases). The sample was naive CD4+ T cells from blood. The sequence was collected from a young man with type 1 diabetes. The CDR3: CASSKYREPGNTIYF. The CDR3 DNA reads TGTGCCAGCAGCAAATACAGGGAACCAGGAAACACCATATATTTT.